This TCR beta chain was identified in a study of T-cell memory formation after mild COVID-19. Study-wide findings and caveats: CD4/CD8 balance held among clones contracting day 15 to 85, and later expanders leaned CD4+.

In TCRdb, the 5' RACE reads were re-called with MiXCR into one record per CDR3 protein. The sample lists 300,000 or so distinct CDR3 sequences; 15% to 20% were seen once. A note on this clonotype: Its specificity is not known.

This CDR3 region has 14 residues. V lost 1 base, J lost 6 bases, and 6 bases stayed unmatched. Germline V CDR1 and CDR2: SGHRS, YFSETQ. The sequencing input was PBMCs or a T cell subset sorted from them (not recorded which). This sequence was found in a man aged 18 to 29 who had mild COVID-19 (a few samples of this study predate the infection). Cell type and time point are not known. The rearrangement links TRBV5-1 to TRBJ2-7; TRBD2 aligns across 8 bases. The CDR3 region has the DNA TGCGCCAGCAGCTTGTACGACAGCGGGAGCGAGCAGTACGTC. It is translated as CASSLYDSGSEQYV.